The source of this TCR beta chain is a study of shared clonotypes between healthy human individuals. Study-level information: The cohort had a couple of women and a few men, ages 18 to 49. For every donor, three CD4 naive, three CD4 memory, two CD8 naive and one CD8 memory plates were used.

Points on this clone: Its target is unknown.

Naive-designated CD8 cells lacked CD45RO, were positively enriched for CCR7, and omitted terminally differentiated effector memory CD45RA+ cells. All donors were healthy HIV-negative adults lacking recent acute infections or vaccinations. Broader study findings: Sampling included only blood; tissue repertoires likely differ.

The CDR3 consists of 15 residues. Per the germline V gene, CDR1 is SGHRS and CDR2 is YFSETQ. The V end lost 4 bases, the J end lost 0 bases, and 12 bases lay between the germline ends. Profiling relied on immunoSEQ multiplex PCR, and the TCRdb table lists in-frame clones only, not all of them. The sample lists hundreds of thousands of clones; approximately 96% were seen once. The sequencing input was naive CD8+ T cells sorted from blood. The V gene is TRBV5-1, the J gene TRBJ2-3; D gene ambiguous. The receptor was derived from a woman aged 25 to 39 in good health. The CDR3 bases are TGCGCCAGCAGCACCTCAATTACTAGCACAGATACGCAGTATTTT. Translating it yields CASSTSITSTDTQYF.